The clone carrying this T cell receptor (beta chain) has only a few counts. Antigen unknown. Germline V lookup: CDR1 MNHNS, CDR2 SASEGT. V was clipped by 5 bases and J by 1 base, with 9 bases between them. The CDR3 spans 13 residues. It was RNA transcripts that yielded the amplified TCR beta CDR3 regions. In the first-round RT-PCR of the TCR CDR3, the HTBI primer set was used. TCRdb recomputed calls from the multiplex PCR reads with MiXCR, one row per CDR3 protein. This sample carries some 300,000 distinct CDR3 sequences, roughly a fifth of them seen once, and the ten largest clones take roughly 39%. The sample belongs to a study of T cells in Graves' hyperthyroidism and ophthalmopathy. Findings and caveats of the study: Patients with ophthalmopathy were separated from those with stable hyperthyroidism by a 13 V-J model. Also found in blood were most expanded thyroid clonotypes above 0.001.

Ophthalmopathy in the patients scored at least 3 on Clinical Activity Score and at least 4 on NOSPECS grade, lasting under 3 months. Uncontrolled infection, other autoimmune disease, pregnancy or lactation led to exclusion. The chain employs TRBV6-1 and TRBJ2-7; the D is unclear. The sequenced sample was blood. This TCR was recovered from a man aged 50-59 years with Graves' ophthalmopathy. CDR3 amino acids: CASSSPVSYEQYF. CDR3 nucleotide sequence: TGTGCCAGCAGTTCGCCTGTTTCCTACGAGCAGTACTTC.